This paragraph reports one TCR beta chain. Its cognate antigen is unknown. The sample is drawn from a study of cytotoxic CD8 clonotypes in ibrutinib-treated CLL. Study-level information: The cohort had over nine relapsed/refractory and approximately 14 treatment-naive patients, 17 to 18 IGHV unmutated. Study-level points and caveats: Baseline clonality was higher than in age-matched healthy donors and moved in step with circulating CD8+ T-cell counts. Before falling back toward baseline at progression, clonality had risen at the time of ibrutinib response.

Sequencing used immunoSEQ multiplex PCR; TCRdb keeps in-frame clones, though not all of them. This table has about 49,000 clones, around half appearing once. This sequence originates from a human donor with chronic lymphocytic leukemia. The specimen was PBMCs, collected after 12 months of ibrutinib treatment.

For the CDR3, the DNA is TGCGCCAGCAGTGACCCGCCCGGGCGCAACACGTACAATGAGCAGTTCTTC. The encoded protein is CASSDPPGRNTYNEQFF. The rearrangement joins TRBV10-1 to TRBJ2-1; D gene uncertain. Germline V gene lookup returns CDR1 WNHNN and CDR2 SYGVQD (reference sequence). The CDR3 has 17 residues. Trimming shortened V by 3 bases and J by 4 bases, and 19 bases separated the two germline ends.